One T cell receptor beta chain is described in this entry. The junction differs from germline at one of its ends, possibly a read error. TCRdb recomputed calls from the PCR reads with MiXCR, one row per CDR3 protein. The sample includes 400,000 to 600,000 distinct CDR3 sequences, around 25% seen only once; the top ten take approximately 0.8%. This CDR3 has 11 residues. The germline V gene encodes CDR1 SNHLY and CDR2 FYNNEI. This record comes from a study of molecular identifiers for immune sequencing clone quantification. Sequenced sample: naive CD8+ T cells from blood, with Jurkat cell RNA spiked in. The subset here: FACS-sorted CD8+CD4-CCR7+CD45RA+ naive T cells. This TCR was recovered from a human donor in good health. Some libraries in this study had Jurkat cell RNA spiked in. The chain employs TRBV2 and TRBJ2-7, with D hard to call. The CDR3 region has the DNA TGTGCCAGCAGGGTTGGGCTCGAGCAGTGCTTC. This sequence encodes CASRVGLEQCF.